Below are 7 T cell receptor beta chains sequenced from a single sample in a study of blood T cell repertoires in COVID-19. Clones were sequenced by immunoSEQ multiplex PCR, and TCRdb holds only the in-frame ones, with some missing. The sample consists of approximately 200,000 clones, around four fifths of them appearing once. Sequencing was carried out using peripheral blood. Source of these receptors: a woman aged 55-69 years who had recovered from COVID-19.

The chain has TRBV4-1 and TRBJ2-2; 9 nucleotides align to TRBD2. This CDR3 has 19 residues. The germline gives CDR1 MGHRA, CDR2 YSYEKL. The V segment lost 3 bases and the J segment 4 bases; nucleotides outside the gene matches: 15. The CDR3 loop is CASSHVVTSGRSGTGELFF. As DNA, the CDR3 is TGCGCCAGCAGCCACGTAGTCACTAGCGGGCGGTCGGGCACCGGGGAGCTGTTTTTT.

The chain couples TRBV5-1 to TRBJ1-6; the D gene is possibly TRBD1 (6 bases). This CDR3 is built from 16 residues. V was shortened by 0 bases and J by 6 bases, with 13 bases between the two germline ends. Germline CDR1 SGHRS, CDR2 YFSETQ. CDR3 DNA: TGCGCCAGCAGCTTGGGCGGCAGGGGTTTTAATTCACCCCTCCACTTT. Protein product: CASSLGGRGFNSPLHF.

The chain employs TRBV12-5 and TRBJ1-2, with 8 bases that match TRBD1. The CDR3 has 16 residues. J was trimmed by 2 bases and V by 1 base; bases with no gene match: 6. Per the germline V gene, CDR1 is LGHNT and CDR2 is FRNRAP. The CDR3 loop reads CASGLGGTGRNYGYTF. In DNA, the CDR3 is TGTGCTAGTGGTTTGGGCGGGACAGGTCGCAACTATGGCTACACCTTC.

The gene calls are TRBV7-6 and TRBJ1-6; D is unresolved. The V end was cut by 3 bases, the J end by 1 base, with 7 bases between. Germline CDR1 reads SGHVS; CDR2 reads FNYEAQ. The CDR3 covers 15 residues. CDR3 bases: TGTGCCAGCAGCTTGCAGATGTCCTATAATTCACCCCTCCACTTT. Its protein is CASSLQMSYNSPLHF.

V and J are TRBV6-1 and TRBJ1-1; 9 bases match TRBD1. Germline CDR1 reads MNHNS; CDR2 reads SASEGT. The length of the CDR3 is 15 residues. V shed 2 bases and J 6 bases; nucleotides not matched to a gene: 7. CDR3 protein: CASSEPGQGGPEAFF. Here the CDR3 DNA reads TGTGCCAGCAGTGAACCGGGACAGGGAGGCCCTGAAGCTTTCTTT.

The V and J genes are TRBV19 and TRBJ2-7; tentative D call: TRBD2 (6 bases). The V and J ends lost 6 bases and 3 bases respectively, with 15 bases between them. The CDR3 runs to 14 residues. Germline CDR1 LNHDA, CDR2 SQIVND (reference sequence). The DNA of the CDR3 is TGTGCCAGTAGGAAACAAGAGGGACTCTACGAGCAGTACTTC. As protein: CASRKQEGLYEQYF.

The J gene is TRBJ2-3, the V gene TRBV18; TRBD2 matches 9 bases. V gave up 3 bases and J gave up 2 bases; unmatched junction bases: 6. In germline, CDR1 is KGHSH, CDR2 LQKENI. CDR3 length: 16 amino acids. Here the CDR3 reads CASSPVAGDYTDTQYF. In nucleotides, the CDR3 is TGTGCCAGCTCACCGGTAGCGGGGGACTACACAGATACGCAGTATTTT.